The source of this T cell receptor beta chain is a study of T cell repertoires in cytomegalovirus infection. Notes on the study in general: The ex vivo response was dominated by HLA-C-restricted CMV-specific TCR beta clonotypes.

The CDR3 consists of 20 residues. J was trimmed by 7 bases and V by 1 base; bases with no gene match: 19. Germline V gene sequence: CDR1 SGHTA, CDR2 FQGNSA. TCRdb reprocessed the reads via MiXCR and lists one record per CDR3 protein. This sample has fewer than 300,000 distinct CDR3 sequences; about 23% occur once, and the top ten carry around 14%. This clonotype came up many times. Antigen: not known. This TCR came from a human donor in good health (CMV status not recorded). Some clones in this sample may be carry-over from other donors' samples. This sequence joins TRBV7-2 and TRBJ2-7, with TRBD2 matching over 13 bases. Sequencing used PBMCs. The CDR3 DNA reads TGTGCCAGCAGCTTAGAAGGCCCCCTAACTAGCGGGAGGGCCGCTGGGGAGCAGTACTTC. It specifies CASSLEGPLTSGRAAGEQYF.